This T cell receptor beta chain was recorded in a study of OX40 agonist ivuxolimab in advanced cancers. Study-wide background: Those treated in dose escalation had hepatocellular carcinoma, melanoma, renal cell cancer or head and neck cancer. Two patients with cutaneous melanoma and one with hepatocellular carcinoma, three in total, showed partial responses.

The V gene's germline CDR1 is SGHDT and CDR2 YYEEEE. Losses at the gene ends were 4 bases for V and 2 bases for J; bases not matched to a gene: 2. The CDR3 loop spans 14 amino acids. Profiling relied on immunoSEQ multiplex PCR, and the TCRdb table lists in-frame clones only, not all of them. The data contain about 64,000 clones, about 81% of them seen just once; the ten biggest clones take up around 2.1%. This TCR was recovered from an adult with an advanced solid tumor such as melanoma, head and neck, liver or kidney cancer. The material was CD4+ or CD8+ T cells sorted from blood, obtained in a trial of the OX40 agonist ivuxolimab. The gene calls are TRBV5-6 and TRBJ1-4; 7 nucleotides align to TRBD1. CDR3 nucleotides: TGTGCCAGCAGCAAGGGGGCGACTAATGAAAAACTGTTTTTT. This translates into CASSKGATNEKLFF.